This entry features one T cell receptor beta chain sequence. Other nucleotide sequences in the sample specify the same CDR3. V lost 8 bases and J lost 5, with 9 bases in between. The CDR3 consists of 12 residues. Germline V gene data show CDR1 as ENHRY and CDR2 as SYGVKD. Seattle patient enrollment occurred during active infection, with longitudinal follow-up thereafter. This entry comes from a study of blood T cell repertoires in COVID-19. Across the whole study: Acute-phase and convalescent COVID-19 samples originated in the United States, Italy and Spain. PBMCs, B-cell-depleted T cells, or T cells were the source of the cDNA or gDNA that made up the material.

Original methodology: Amplifying reference gene primers gave estimates of nucleated cell counts. Libraries were prepared by immunoSEQ multiplex PCR; TCRdb keeps only in-frame clonotypes and omits some of them. V and J calls and clone size come straight from that table; D and trimming were deduced from the DNA. The sample has a few hundred thousand clones, roughly 80% seen once. This sequence was found in a woman between 70 and 85 years old with COVID-19, enrolled during active disease. This chain links TRBV10-3 with TRBJ2-2; D gene unclear. The sample comprised peripheral blood. The CDR3 DNA reads TGTGCCATCTCGCCAGGTACCGGGGAGCTGTTTTTT. Translation gives CAISPGTGELFF.